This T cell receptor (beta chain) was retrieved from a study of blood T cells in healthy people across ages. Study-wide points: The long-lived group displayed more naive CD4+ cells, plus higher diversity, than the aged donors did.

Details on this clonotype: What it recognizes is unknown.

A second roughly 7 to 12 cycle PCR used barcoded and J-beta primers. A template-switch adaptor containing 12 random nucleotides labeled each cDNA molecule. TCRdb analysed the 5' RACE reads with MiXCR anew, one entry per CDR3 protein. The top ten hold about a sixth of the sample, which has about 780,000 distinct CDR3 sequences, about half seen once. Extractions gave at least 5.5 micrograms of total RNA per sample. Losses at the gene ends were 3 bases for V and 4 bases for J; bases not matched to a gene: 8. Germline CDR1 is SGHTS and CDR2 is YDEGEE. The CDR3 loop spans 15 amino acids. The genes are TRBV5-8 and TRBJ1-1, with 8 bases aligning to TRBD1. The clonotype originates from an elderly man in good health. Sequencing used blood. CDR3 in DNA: TGTGCCAGCAGCTGGGGGCAGGGGGCGTTCACTGAAGCTTTCTTT. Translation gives CASSWGQGAFTEAFF. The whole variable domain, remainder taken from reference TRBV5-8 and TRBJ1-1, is EAGVTQSPTHLIKTRGQQATLRCSPISGHTSVYWYQQALGLGLQFLLWYDEGEERNRGNFPPRFSGRQFPNYSSELNVNALELEDSALYLCASSWGQGAFTEAFFGQGTRLTVV.